The next 21 T cell receptor beta chains were all read from a single sample in a study of blood T cells in healthy people across ages. Next came a second PCR, run for about 7 to 12 cycles, which used a sample-barcoded 5' primer along with a J-beta primer mix. TCRdb called the 5' RACE reads again in MiXCR, with one record for every CDR3 protein. The sample has roughly 1,700,000 distinct CDR3 sequences, about 30% seen once; the top ten hold about 7.7%. What was sequenced was blood. The receptors come from a woman aged 25 to 39 in good health.

This rearrangement joins TRBV4-1 to TRBJ2-7; 8 bases match TRBD1. CDR1 MGHRA and CDR2 YSYEKL come from the germline V gene. This CDR3 is 17 amino acids long. V trimming: 1 base; J trimming: 7 bases; junction bases outside the gene matches: 15. CDR3 nucleotides: TGCGCCAGCAGCCAAGTCATTCGGTACCAGGGGGCTGGGGAGCAGTACTTC. Its protein product is CASSQVIRYQGAGEQYF.

On this clonotype itself: A much bigger clone sits one base away, suggesting this may be a read error. The chain joins TRBV7-9 to TRBJ2-7; D not resolved. This CDR3 is built from 14 residues. V gave up 4 bases and J gave up 3 bases, with 13 bases separating them. Germline assignment: CDR1 SEHNR and CDR2 FQNEAQ (reference sequence). CDR3 sequence reads: CASSSDGACYEQYF. As DNA, the CDR3 is TGTGCCAGCAGCTCAGACGGAGCTTGCTACGAGCAGTACTTC.

This rearrangement joins TRBV7-6 to TRBJ1-5; weak D call: TRBD1 (5 bases). CDR1 and CDR2 from the germline V gene are SGHVS and FNYEAQ. Trimming cost V 1 base and J 7 bases, with 17 bases left between them. This CDR3 has 16 residues. Written as DNA, the CDR3 is TGTGCCAGCAGCTTAGGTGCGGGGGATCGAGGGCAGCCCCAGCATTTT. Its protein product is CASSLGAGDRGQPQHF.

This clonotype has just a few counts. The chain combines TRBV7-2 with TRBJ1-1, with D possibly matching TRBD1 (5 bases). V lost 5 bases and J 4 bases, leaving 14 bases between the germline ends. The CDR3 length is 14 residues. CDR1 and CDR2 from the germline V gene are SGHTA and FQGNSA. CDR3 sequence: CASSPTGGITEAFF. Here the CDR3 DNA reads TGTGCCAGCAGCCCCACGGGGGGGATCACTGAAGCTTTCTTT.

The V call is TRBV10-2, the J call TRBJ2-2, with 9 bases aligning to TRBD2. This CDR3 comprises 14 residues. Trimming took 8 bases from V and 5 from J; bases not matched to a gene: 6. CDR1 is WSHSY, CDR2 SAAADI, per germline. DNA of the CDR3: TGCGCCAGCGGGAGCGGGGGGTTTACCGGGGAGCTGTTTTTT. Translated, it gives CASGSGGFTGELFF.

The genes are TRBV12-5 and TRBJ2-7; D uncertain. The CDR3 sequence is 13 residues long. Trimming took 5 bases from V and 3 from J, leaving 11 bases between them. Germline CDR1 and CDR2: LGHNT and FRNRAP. CDR3 region: CASGLSRRYEQYF. CDR3 in DNA: TGTGCTAGTGGTCTTTCCCGACGCTACGAGCAGTACTTC.

This clonotype showed up just a few times. This sequence joins TRBV28 and TRBJ2-1; 12 bases are a match to TRBD2. Unmatched junction bases numbered 12, after V lost 8 bases and J lost 10 bases. The CDR3 has 15 residues. Germline V gives CDR1 MDHEN, CDR2 SYDVKM. CDR3 bases: TGTGCCAGCGGGGGGTCTAGCGGGGGGGCCGACGAGCAGTTCTTC. It encodes CASGGSSGGADEQFF.

This clonotype was recorded a few times. The J gene is TRBJ2-1, the V gene TRBV3-1; D not certain. Deletions cut 0 bases from V and 0 bases from J, with 6 bases between. The V gene's germline CDR1 is LGHDT and CDR2 YNNKEL (reference sequence). The CDR3 totals 15 residues. CDR3: CASSQELSSYNEQFF. The CDR3 nucleotides read TGTGCCAGCAGCCAAGAGCTGAGCTCCTACAATGAGCAGTTCTTC.

This clonotype has more than one count but fewer than ten. The V gene is TRBV5-1, the J gene TRBJ1-2; D may be TRBD1 (5 bases). The CDR3 has 13 residues. The germline CDR1 and CDR2 sequences are SGHRS and YFSETQ. The V end was cut by 3 bases, the J end by 3 bases, with 9 bases between. The CDR3 is CASSSRGYYGYTF. The CDR3 nucleotides read TGCGCCAGCAGCTCACGGGGCTACTATGGCTACACCTTC.

The gene calls are TRBV5-4 and TRBJ2-2; 10 positions agree with TRBD2. The CDR3 is 15 residues long. The junction had 4 bases not matched to a gene; V was cut back by 4 bases and J by 4 bases. The germline CDR1 and CDR2 sequences are SGHNT and YYREEE (reference sequence). CDR3 amino acids: CASSPKRGGTGELFF. In nucleotides, the CDR3 is TGTGCCAGCAGCCCCAAGCGGGGGGGCACCGGGGAGCTGTTTTTT. Filled out from reference TRBV5-4 and TRBJ2-2, the complete variable domain reads ETGVTQSPTHLIKTRGQQVTLRCSSQSGHNTVSWYQQALGQGPQFIFQYYREEENGRGNFPPRFSGLQFPNYSSELNVNALELDDSALYLCASSPKRGGTGELFFGEGSRLTVL.

The genes are TRBV20-1 and TRBJ2-5; D may match TRBD1 or TRBD2 (5 bases each). V was pared by 1 base and J by 1 base, with 13 bases between. Germline V CDR1 and CDR2: DFQATT, SNEGSKA (reference sequence). The CDR3 consists of 15 residues. This CDR3 is CSARARGRFQETQYF. The CDR3 DNA is TGCAGTGCTAGAGCTAGGGGACGGTTCCAAGAGACCCAGTACTTC.

In its sample, this clonotype was seen a few times. The CDR3 DNA sequence: TGTGCCAGCAGTTTTCCCCGAGGGACTAGCGGGGGTTTTCGTACCTACAATGAGCAGTTCTTC. Translating gives CASSFPRGTSGGFRTYNEQFF. The chain recombines TRBV28 with TRBJ2-1, with 14 bases lining up with TRBD2. The CDR3 is 21 residues long. V trimming: 3 bases; J trimming: 2 bases; junction bases outside the gene matches: 15. Germline V gene sequence: CDR1 MDHEN, CDR2 SYDVKM. Full variable domain (missing parts from reference TRBV28 and TRBJ2-1): DVKVTQSSRYLVKRTGEKVFLECVQDMDHENMFWYRQDPGLGLRLIYFSYDVKMKEKGDIPEGYSVSREKKERFSLILESASTNQTSMYLCASSFPRGTSGGFRTYNEQFFGPGTRLTVL.

This chain connects TRBV5-1 to TRBJ2-3; 8 positions agree with TRBD2. CDR1 and CDR2 from the germline V gene are SGHRS and YFSETQ. There are 16 residues in the CDR3. After removal of 4 bases from V and 2 bases from J, the junction contained 9 bases not matched to a gene. The CDR3 DNA follows: TGCGCCAGCAGCCCTTACGGGGGGGCGGCCACAGATACGCAGTATTTT. Its protein product is CASSPYGGAATDTQYF.

CDR3 in DNA: TGCAGTGCTAGATCTCTAACTAATCAGCCCCAGCATTTT. Translation: CSARSLTNQPQHF. The V and J genes are TRBV20-1 and TRBJ1-5, with D hard to call. The CDR3 covers 13 residues. Per germline, CDR1 DFQATT and CDR2 SNEGSKA (reference sequence). V gave up 2 bases and J gave up 4 bases, with 9 bases separating them.

The V gene is TRBV4-1, the J gene TRBJ1-1; 8 bases fit TRBD1. Trimming took 4 bases from V and 1 from J; bases not matched to a gene: 5. CDR1 and CDR2 from the germline V gene are MGHRA and YSYEKL. The length of the CDR3 is 15 residues. The chain's CDR3 is CASSRGTGGNTEAFF. The CDR3 DNA is TGCGCCAGCAGCCGTGGGACAGGTGGGAACACTGAAGCTTTCTTT.

This clonotype showed up many times. The chain has TRBV6-5 and TRBJ1-2; 7 positions agree with TRBD1. The germline V gene encodes CDR1 MNHEY and CDR2 SVGAGI. The CDR3 contains 16 residues. V dropped 6 bases and J dropped 0; count of bases not matched to a gene: 10. The CDR3 here is CASRASQGLANYGYTF. In DNA form, the CDR3 reads TGTGCCAGCAGGGCCTCACAGGGGTTAGCTAACTATGGCTACACCTTC.

The genes are TRBV4-2 and TRBJ2-1; TRBD2 might be the D (6 bases). The germline gives CDR1 LGHNA, CDR2 YNFKEQ. The length of the CDR3 is 17 residues. V lost 4 bases and J lost 0, with 16 bases in between. This chain's CDR3 is CASSLQPAGNSYNEQFF. The CDR3 nucleotides are TGTGCCAGCAGCCTTCAGCCGGCGGGGAACTCCTACAATGAGCAGTTCTTC.

This clonotype was detected only a few times. The gene calls are TRBV5-1 and TRBJ2-1; D remains unclear. Trimming shortened V by 6 bases and J by 0 bases, and 10 bases separated the two germline ends. There are 14 residues in the CDR3. CDR1 and CDR2 from the germline V gene are SGHRS and YFSETQ. CDR3 in amino acids: CASNPRSSYNEQFF. The CDR3 DNA reads as TGCGCCAGCAATCCTAGGAGCTCCTACAATGAGCAGTTCTTC.

Only a few counts were recorded for this clonotype. The chain couples TRBV9 to TRBJ2-1; D perhaps matches TRBD2 (6 bases). Trimming took 4 bases from V and 2 from J, leaving 22 bases between them. The CDR3 contains 18 residues. Per germline, CDR1 SGDLS and CDR2 YYNGEE. The CDR3 DNA reads TGTGCCAGCAGCCCGAGGGAGCGCGGGGACGGACCCTACAATGAGCAGTTCTTC. Protein: CASSPRERGDGPYNEQFF.

J is TRBJ2-5 and V is TRBV3-1; TRBD1 matches at 9 bases. The ends lost 1 base at V and 5 bases at J; junction bases unmatched: 2. The CDR3 totals 14 residues. Per germline, CDR1 LGHDT and CDR2 YNNKEL (reference sequence). In nucleotides, the CDR3 is TGTGCCAGCAGCCAAGGACAGGGGGACGAGACCCAGTACTTC. Translating it yields CASSQGQGDETQYF.

This clonotype was seen only a few times. V is TRBV27 and J is TRBJ2-7; TRBD2 agrees at 7 bases. The V segment lost 4 bases and the J segment 3 bases; nucleotides outside the gene matches: 9. The germline V gene encodes CDR1 MNHEY and CDR2 SMNVEV (reference sequence). This CDR3 has 15 residues. The CDR3 here is CASSSLVGGVYEQYF. For the CDR3, the DNA is TGTGCCAGCAGTTCCTTAGTGGGAGGGGTCTACGAGCAGTACTTC.